This passage covers 18 T cell receptor beta chains from one sample sequenced in a study of OX40 agonist ivuxolimab in advanced cancers. Libraries were prepared through the immunoSEQ multiplex PCR assay. This is the immuneACCESS table as TCRdb keeps it, with only in-frame sequences that have V and J called. A part of the clones is gone; compared with another copy, unresolved V genes explain less than half, and the rest is unexplained. For this sample there are tens of thousands of clones; roughly 92% appear just once. The ten biggest clones cover 0.55% to 0.65% of the sample. The material sequenced was CD4+ or CD8+ T cells sorted from blood, taken in a trial of the OX40 agonist ivuxolimab. All receptors derive from an adult with an advanced solid tumor such as melanoma, head and neck, liver or kidney cancer.

The CDR3 region is CASSLQGANEQFF. CDR3 DNA sequence: TGTGCCAGCAGTCTACAAGGGGCCAATGAGCAGTTCTTC. This rearrangement joins TRBV7-9 to TRBJ2-1, with D tentatively TRBD1 (5 bases). The length of the CDR3 is 13 residues. Germline V gives CDR1 SEHNR, CDR2 FQNEAQ (reference sequence). V was shortened by 6 bases and J by 6 bases, with 12 bases between the two germline ends.

The V gene is TRBV5-6, the J gene TRBJ1-2, with D tentatively TRBD1 (5 bases). The CDR3 has 15 residues. The V end lost 3 bases, the J end lost 4 bases, and 16 bases lay between the germline ends. CDR1 and CDR2 from the germline V gene are SGHDT and YYEEEE. Here the CDR3 reads CASSSQGGPSYGYTF. CDR3 DNA sequence: TGTGCCAGCAGCTCTCAGGGCGGCCCAAGCTATGGCTACACCTTC.

V usage is TRBV2 and J usage is TRBJ2-7, with a weak D call TRBD1 (5 bases). CDR3 length: 14 amino acids. Deletions cut 2 bases from V and 0 bases from J, with 8 bases between. CDR1 and CDR2 (germline): SNHLY, FYNNEI. The CDR3 nucleotides read TGTGCCAGCAGTGAACGTACAGGCTCCTACGAGCAGTACTTC. Its translation: CASSERTGSYEQYF.

The rearrangement uses TRBV19 and TRBJ2-1; the match to TRBD1 covers 8 bases. With V trimmed by 4 bases and J by 7 bases, 3 bases remained unmatched. This CDR3 contains 13 residues. Germline-derived CDR1 and CDR2 are LNHDA and SQIVND (reference sequence). In DNA, the CDR3 is TGTGCCAGTAGTACGACAGGGGCGAATGAGCAGTTCTTC. This sequence encodes CASSTTGANEQFF.

This chain links TRBV11-3 with TRBJ1-1; TRBD1 matches 10 bases. The CDR3 has 14 residues. Germline V gene sequence: CDR1 SGHNT, CDR2 YENEEA. Trimming at V came to 4 bases and at J to 12 bases, leaving 11 bases not matched to a gene. The CDR3 bases are TGTGCCAGCAGCTCCCCGACAGGGGGCTTTAGGACTTTCTTT. Translated: CASSSPTGGFRTFF.

The genes are TRBV11-2 and TRBJ2-1; tentative D call: TRBD1 (5 bases). CDR1 and CDR2 from the germline V gene are SGHAT and FQNNGV. V was trimmed by 3 bases and J by 13 bases, leaving 16 bases between them. The CDR3 is made up of 13 amino acids. The CDR3 DNA is TGTGCCAGCAGCTTTGGGTCGGACACTCTCCAGTTCTTC. Residues: CASSFGSDTLQFF.

The chain uses TRBV27 and TRBJ2-7; 10 nucleotides align to TRBD1. The junction had 3 bases not matched to a gene; V was cut back by 6 bases and J by 4 bases. Germline V gene data show CDR1 as MNHEY and CDR2 as SMNVEV (reference sequence). The length of the CDR3 is 13 residues. The CDR3 sequence: CASRWTGGYEQYF. CDR3 DNA sequence: TGTGCCAGCAGATGGACAGGGGGTTACGAGCAGTACTTC.

The chain recombines TRBV30 with TRBJ2-7, with D perhaps matching TRBD1 (6 bases). V lost 1 base and J 9 bases, leaving 25 bases between the germline ends. Germline loops: CDR1 GTSNPN, CDR2 SVGIG (reference sequence). The CDR3 has 16 amino acids. The CDR3 loop reads CAWSGRAGTRSIRQYF. The CDR3 coding sequence is TGTGCCTGGAGTGGTCGAGCCGGGACACGGTCAATTCGGCAGTACTTC.

This CDR3 reads CASSRTDMNTEAFF. DNA for the CDR3: TGTGCCAGCAGCCGGACAGACATGAACACTGAAGCTTTCTTT. V is TRBV9 and J is TRBJ1-1, with D tentatively TRBD1 (6 bases). CDR1 and CDR2 from the germline V gene are SGDLS and YYNGEE. There are 14 residues in the CDR3. The ends were cut back, 4 bases at V and 0 bases at J, with 10 bases in the middle.

The gene calls are TRBV21-1 and TRBJ1-5. TRBV21-1 is deemed a pseudogene. The CDR3 length is 17 residues. The CDR3 nucleotides read TGTGCCAGCAGCAAAGATAGTCGGGTTGCTGGCAATCAGCCCCAGCATTTT. Its translation: CASSKDSRVAGNQPQHF.

The chain couples TRBV20-1 to TRBJ2-4, with D tentatively TRBD2 (5 bases). Germline lookup yields CDR1 DFQATT and CDR2 SNEGSKA (reference sequence). Trimming left V 3 bases short and J 9 bases short, with 9 bases between. The CDR3 has 11 amino acids. As DNA, the CDR3 is TGCAGTGCTAGGGGTGAGGGCATTCAGTACTTC. Encoded protein: CSARGEGIQYF.

This chain uses TRBV5-1 with TRBJ1-2; D not resolved. This CDR3 is 15 amino acids long. The germline gives CDR1 SGHRS, CDR2 YFSETQ. Between the trimmed V and J ends, which lost 3 bases and 0 bases, there was a span of 12 bases. DNA of the CDR3: TGCGCCAGCAGCTCAGGACTGTACACTAACTATGGCTACACCTTC. This gives the protein CASSSGLYTNYGYTF.

The chain links TRBV7-3 to TRBJ2-7; TRBD2 agrees at 8 bases. The CDR3 extends over 13 amino acids. The trim removed 5 bases at V and 7 bases at J, leaving 7 bases unmatched. The germline V gene has CDR1 SGHTA and CDR2 FQGTGA. The CDR3 here is CASSAAGALEQYF. In DNA form, the CDR3 reads TGTGCCAGCAGCGCAGCGGGAGCCTTGGAGCAGTACTTC.

This clone is a singleton in its sample. V gene TRBV6-5 combines with J gene TRBJ1-6; D is uncertain. V shed 6 bases and J shed 7 bases, with 13 bases lying between them. The V gene's germline CDR1 is MNHEY and CDR2 SVGAGI. CDR3 length: 14 amino acids. CDR3 residues: CASSPLASNSPLHF. The CDR3 coding sequence is TGTGCCAGCAGCCCTCTCGCCTCCAATTCACCCCTCCACTTT.

The chain couples TRBV2 to TRBJ1-3; 10 bases map to TRBD1. The J segment lost 1 base and the V segment lost 6 bases, leaving 15 bases of the junction unmatched. CDR1 and CDR2 from the germline V gene are SNHLY and FYNNEI. This CDR3 region has 19 residues. CDR3 nucleotide sequence: TGTGCCAGCAGCCCTTTGATCACGACAGGGGGCGAATCTGGAAACACCATATATTTT. It yields the protein CASSPLITTGGESGNTIYF.

CDR3 nucleotide sequence: TGTGCCAGCAGCTCCCTTGGGCCCCAGACAGGTGAAGCTTTCTTT. Encoded protein: CASSSLGPQTGEAFF. J is TRBJ1-1 and V is TRBV5-6; D is perhaps TRBD1 (6 bases). Trimming took off 3 bases at V and 7 bases at J, with 19 bases between the two ends. The CDR3 loop spans 15 amino acids. The V gene's germline CDR1 is SGHDT and CDR2 YYEEEE.

This chain joins TRBV6-5 and TRBJ2-5, with no clear D. The DNA matches TRBJ2-7 better at its end, which makes the J call doubtful. Per germline, CDR1 MNHEY and CDR2 SVGAGI. This CDR3 is 13 amino acids long. CDR3 in amino acids: CASSYSGSYEQYF. The CDR3 DNA is TGTGCCAGCAGTTACTCCGGGTCCTACGAGCAGTACTTC.

CDR3 region: CASSQRVGGGWQFF. The CDR3 DNA reads as TGTGCCAGCAGCCAGAGGGTTGGGGGAGGTTGGCAGTTCTTC. The chain employs TRBV7-2 and TRBJ2-1; possibly TRBD2 for D (6 bases). CDR3 length: 14 amino acids. The V gene lost 5 bases and the J gene lost 12 bases, with 20 bases spanning the gap. Germline values: CDR1 SGHTA, CDR2 FQGNSA.